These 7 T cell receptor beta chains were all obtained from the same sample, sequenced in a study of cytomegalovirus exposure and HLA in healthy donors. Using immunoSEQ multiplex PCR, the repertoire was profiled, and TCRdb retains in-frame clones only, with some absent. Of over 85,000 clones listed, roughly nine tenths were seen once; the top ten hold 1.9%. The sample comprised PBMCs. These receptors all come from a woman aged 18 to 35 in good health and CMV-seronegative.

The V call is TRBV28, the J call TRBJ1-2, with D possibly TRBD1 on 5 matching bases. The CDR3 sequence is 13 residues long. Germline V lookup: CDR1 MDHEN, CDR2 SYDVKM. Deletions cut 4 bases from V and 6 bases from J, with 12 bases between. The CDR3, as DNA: TGTGCCAGCAGTTCGGGCAGGGTCCATGGCTACACCTTC. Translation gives CASSSGRVHGYTF.

The CDR3 loop reads CASSRIPTDTGELFF. CDR3 in DNA: TGTGCCAGCAGCCGGATTCCGACAGACACCGGGGAGCTGTTTTTT. The chain recombines TRBV4-2 with TRBJ2-2; D might be TRBD1 (5 bases). The CDR3 sequence is 15 residues long. Germline V CDR1 and CDR2: LGHNA, YNFKEQ. V lost 4 bases and J lost 3, with 12 bases in between.

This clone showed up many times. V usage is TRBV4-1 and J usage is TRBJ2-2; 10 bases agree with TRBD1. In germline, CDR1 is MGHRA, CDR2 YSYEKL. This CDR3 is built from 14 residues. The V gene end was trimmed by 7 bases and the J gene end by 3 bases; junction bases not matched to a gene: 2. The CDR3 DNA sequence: TGCGCCAGCAAAGGGACAGGGGACACCGGGGAGCTGTTTTTT. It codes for CASKGTGDTGELFF.

This CDR3 is CASGGGMEHNEQFF. The CDR3 DNA reads TGTGCCAGCGGGGGGGGTATGGAGCACAATGAGCAGTTCTTC. The rearrangement uses TRBV25-1 and TRBJ2-1; TRBD2 agrees at 7 bases. Germline V CDR1 and CDR2: MGHDK, SYGVNS. The CDR3 has 14 amino acids. Trimming at V came to 8 bases and at J to 5 bases, leaving 9 bases not matched to a gene.

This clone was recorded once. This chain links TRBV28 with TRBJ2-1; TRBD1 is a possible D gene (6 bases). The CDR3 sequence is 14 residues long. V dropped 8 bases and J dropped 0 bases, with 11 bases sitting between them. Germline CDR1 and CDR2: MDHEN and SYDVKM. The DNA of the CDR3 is TGTGCCAGCGCCGGACAGCCCTCCTACAATGAGCAGTTCTTC. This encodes CASAGQPSYNEQFF.

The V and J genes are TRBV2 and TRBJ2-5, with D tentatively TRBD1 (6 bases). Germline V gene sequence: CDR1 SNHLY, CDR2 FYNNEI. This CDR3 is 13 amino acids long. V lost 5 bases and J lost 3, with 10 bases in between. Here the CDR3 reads CASSPDSEETQYF. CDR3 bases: TGTGCCAGCAGTCCGGACAGTGAAGAGACCCAGTACTTC.

For the CDR3, the DNA is TGTGCCATCTATGACTACGGGCAGCCCCAGCATTTT. This translates into CAIYDYGQPQHF. This chain uses TRBV6-1 with TRBJ1-5; no clear D gene. Germline V lookup: CDR1 MNHNS, CDR2 SASEGT. V was shortened by 10 bases and J by 7 bases, with 14 bases between the two germline ends. This CDR3 comprises 12 residues.